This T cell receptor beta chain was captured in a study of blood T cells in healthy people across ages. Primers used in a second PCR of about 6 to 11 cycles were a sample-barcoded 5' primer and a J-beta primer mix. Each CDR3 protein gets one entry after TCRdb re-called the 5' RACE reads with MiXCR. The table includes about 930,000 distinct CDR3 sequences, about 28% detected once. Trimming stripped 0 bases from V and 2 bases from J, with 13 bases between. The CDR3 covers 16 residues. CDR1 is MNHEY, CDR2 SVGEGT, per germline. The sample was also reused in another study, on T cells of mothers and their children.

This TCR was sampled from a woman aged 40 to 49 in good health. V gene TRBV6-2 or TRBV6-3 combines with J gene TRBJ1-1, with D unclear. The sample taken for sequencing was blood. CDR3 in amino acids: CASSYSIGGGNTEAFF. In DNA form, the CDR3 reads TGTGCCAGCAGTTACTCGATAGGTGGTGGTAACACTGAAGCTTTCTTT.